These 8 T cell receptor beta chains were all obtained from the same sample, sequenced in a study of blood T cell repertoires in COVID-19. Profiled with immunoSEQ multiplex PCR; TCRdb holds only in-frame clones, not every one. The data hold approximately 110,000 clones, with approximately 85% observed a single time. Sequenced material: peripheral blood. These receptors were obtained from a woman aged 60-75 years with COVID-19, enrolled during active disease.

This chain joins TRBV7-2 and TRBJ2-2, with a weak D call TRBD2 (6 bases). V lost 3 bases, J lost 0 bases, and 14 bases lay in between. Germline CDR1 is SGHTA and CDR2 is FQGNSA. This CDR3 spans 17 amino acids. In DNA, the CDR3 is TGTGCCAGCAGCTTGTCGGGACTGGGGACGAACACCGGGGAGCTGTTTTTT. Amino acid sequence: CASSLSGLGTNTGELFF.

The rearrangement uses TRBV10-3 and TRBJ1-5, with D perhaps matching TRBD1 (6 bases). Germline CDR1 and CDR2: ENHRY and SYGVKD. Trimming stripped 11 bases from V and 5 bases from J, with 19 bases between. The CDR3 is 14 amino acids. The CDR3 protein is CAVGRAGGDQPQHF. For the CDR3, the DNA is TGTGCCGTCGGCCGGGCGGGGGGCGATCAGCCCCAGCATTTT.

The chain joins TRBV5-8 to TRBJ2-5; D gene uncertain. This CDR3 spans 14 amino acids. Germline CDR1 and CDR2: SGHTS and YDEGEE. V lost 5 bases to trimming and J lost 5 bases, with 16 bases between them. The CDR3 is CASSAALAVETQYF. The CDR3 region has the DNA TGTGCCAGCAGTGCGGCCCTCGCGGTGGAGACCCAGTACTTC.

V usage is TRBV10-2 and J usage is TRBJ1-2, with 10 bases fitting TRBD1. The CDR3 contains 16 residues. Germline loops: CDR1 WSHSY, CDR2 SAAADI. The V segment lost 6 bases and the J segment 6 bases; nucleotides outside the gene matches: 13. The CDR3 DNA is TGCGCCAGCAGACATCCTGACAAGACAGGGGGCAATGGCTACACCTTC. It yields the protein CASRHPDKTGGNGYTF.

This clone was seen just once. The rearrangement links TRBV30 to TRBJ1-5, with D tentatively TRBD1 (6 bases). V was shortened by 2 bases and J by 6 bases, with 11 bases between the two germline ends. The CDR3 has 13 residues. CDR1 and CDR2 (germline): GTSNPN, SVGIG (reference sequence). In DNA form, the CDR3 reads TGTGCCTGGAGTTACAGGGAATTTCAGCCCCAGCATTTT. Protein: CAWSYREFQPQHF.

The J gene is TRBJ1-2, the V gene TRBV5-1; D remains unclear. V lost 4 bases and J lost 6, with 13 bases in between. CDR1 SGHRS and CDR2 YFSETQ come from the germline V gene. The CDR3 is 13 residues long. The DNA for the CDR3 is TGCGCCAGCAGCCCGCGGCCCGGAGATGGCTACACCTTC. It encodes CASSPRPGDGYTF. The full variable domain, its missing parts supplied by reference TRBV5-1 and TRBJ1-2, is KAGVTQTPRYLIKTRGQQVTLSCSPISGHRSVSWYQQTPGQGLQFLFEYFSETQRNKGNFPGRFSGRQFSNSRSEMNVSTLELGDSALYLCASSPRPGDGYTFGSGTRLTVV.

The gene calls are TRBV5-1 and TRBJ2-5, with 8 bases fitting TRBD2. Losses at the gene ends were 1 base for V and 1 base for J; bases not matched to a gene: 6. The CDR3 is made up of 16 amino acids. Germline assignment: CDR1 SGHRS and CDR2 YFSETQ. CDR3 amino acids: CASSLQARGAQETQYF. The CDR3 DNA reads TGCGCCAGCAGCTTGCAGGCGCGGGGGGCCCAAGAGACCCAGTACTTC.

The chain employs TRBV7-2 and TRBJ1-5; D gene uncertain. The CDR3 contains 19 residues. Germline V gene sequence: CDR1 SGHTA, CDR2 FQGNSA. V dropped 5 bases and J dropped 2 bases, with 25 bases sitting between them. CDR3 sequence: CASSPRLKLSSTGNQPQHF. The DNA of the CDR3 is TGTGCCAGCAGCCCCCGCCTCAAGCTTAGTAGTACGGGCAATCAGCCCCAGCATTTT.